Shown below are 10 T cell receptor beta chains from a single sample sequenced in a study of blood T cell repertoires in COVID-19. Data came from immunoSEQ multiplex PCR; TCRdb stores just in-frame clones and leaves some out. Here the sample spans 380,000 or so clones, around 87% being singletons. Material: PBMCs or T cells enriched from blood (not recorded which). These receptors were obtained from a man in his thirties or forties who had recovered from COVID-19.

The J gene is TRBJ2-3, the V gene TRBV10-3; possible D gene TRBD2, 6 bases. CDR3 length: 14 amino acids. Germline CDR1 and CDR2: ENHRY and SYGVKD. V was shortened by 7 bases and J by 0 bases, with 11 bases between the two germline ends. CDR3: CAITPGASTDTQYF. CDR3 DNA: TGTGCCATCACGCCGGGAGCTAGCACAGATACGCAGTATTTT.

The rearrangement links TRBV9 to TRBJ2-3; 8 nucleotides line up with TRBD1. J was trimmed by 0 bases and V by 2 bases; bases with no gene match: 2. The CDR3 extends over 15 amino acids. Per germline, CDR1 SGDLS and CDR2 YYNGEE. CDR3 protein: CASSVRQGSTDTQYF. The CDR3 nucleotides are TGTGCCAGCAGCGTCCGACAGGGGAGCACAGATACGCAGTATTTT.

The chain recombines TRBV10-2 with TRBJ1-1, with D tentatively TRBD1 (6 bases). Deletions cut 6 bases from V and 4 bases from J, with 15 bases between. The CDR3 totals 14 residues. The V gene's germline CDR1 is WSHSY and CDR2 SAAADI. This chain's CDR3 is CASSDPRGGTEAFF. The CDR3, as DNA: TGCGCCAGCAGCGACCCTAGGGGGGGCACTGAAGCTTTCTTT.

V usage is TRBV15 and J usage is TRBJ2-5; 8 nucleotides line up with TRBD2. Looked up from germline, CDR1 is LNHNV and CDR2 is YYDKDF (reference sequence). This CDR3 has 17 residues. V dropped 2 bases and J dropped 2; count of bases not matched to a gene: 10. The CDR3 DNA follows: TGTGCCACCAGCAGATCCTTGCCGGGACTAGGGCAAGAGACCCAGTACTTC. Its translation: CATSRSLPGLGQETQYF.

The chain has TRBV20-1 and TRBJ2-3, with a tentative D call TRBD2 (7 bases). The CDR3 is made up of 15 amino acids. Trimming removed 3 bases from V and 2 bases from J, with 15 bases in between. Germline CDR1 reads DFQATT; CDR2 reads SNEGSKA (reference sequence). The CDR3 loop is CSASRPGGFTDTQYF. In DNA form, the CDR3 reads TGCAGTGCTAGTCGGCCGGGGGGCTTCACAGATACGCAGTATTTT.

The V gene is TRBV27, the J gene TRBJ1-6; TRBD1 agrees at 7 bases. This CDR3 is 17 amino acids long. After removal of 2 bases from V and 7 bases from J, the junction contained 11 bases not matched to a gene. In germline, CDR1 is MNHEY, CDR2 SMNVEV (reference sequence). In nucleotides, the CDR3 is TGTGCCAGCAGTTTAAGATTCCTCGGGACAGAGAATTCACCCCTCCACTTT. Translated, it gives CASSLRFLGTENSPLHF.

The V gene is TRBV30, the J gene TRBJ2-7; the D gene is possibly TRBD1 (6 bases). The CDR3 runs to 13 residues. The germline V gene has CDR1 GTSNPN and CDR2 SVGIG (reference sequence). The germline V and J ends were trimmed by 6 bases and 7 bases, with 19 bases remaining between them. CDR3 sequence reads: CACSRGGREEQYF. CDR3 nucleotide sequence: TGTGCCTGTTCCAGGGGTGGACGAGAGGAGCAGTACTTC.

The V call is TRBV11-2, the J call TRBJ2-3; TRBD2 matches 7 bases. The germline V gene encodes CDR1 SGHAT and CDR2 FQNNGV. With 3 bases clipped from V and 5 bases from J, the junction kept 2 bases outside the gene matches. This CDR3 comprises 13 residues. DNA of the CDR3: TGTGCCAGCAGCTTTTCTAGCGGAGATACGCAGTATTTT. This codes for CASSFSSGDTQYF.

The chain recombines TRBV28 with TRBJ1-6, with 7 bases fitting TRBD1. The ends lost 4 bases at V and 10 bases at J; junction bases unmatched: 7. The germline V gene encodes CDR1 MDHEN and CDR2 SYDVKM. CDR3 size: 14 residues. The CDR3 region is CASSSTGKLSPLHF. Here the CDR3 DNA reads TGTGCCAGCAGTTCGACAGGGAAGCTGTCACCCCTCCACTTT.

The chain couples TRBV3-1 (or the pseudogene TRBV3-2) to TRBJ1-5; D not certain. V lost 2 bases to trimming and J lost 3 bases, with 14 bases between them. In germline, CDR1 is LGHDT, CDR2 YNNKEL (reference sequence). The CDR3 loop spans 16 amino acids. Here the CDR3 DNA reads TGTGCCAGCAGCCAATTTAGGTCGGGGATCAATCAGCCCCAGCATTTT. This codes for CASSQFRSGINQPQHF.